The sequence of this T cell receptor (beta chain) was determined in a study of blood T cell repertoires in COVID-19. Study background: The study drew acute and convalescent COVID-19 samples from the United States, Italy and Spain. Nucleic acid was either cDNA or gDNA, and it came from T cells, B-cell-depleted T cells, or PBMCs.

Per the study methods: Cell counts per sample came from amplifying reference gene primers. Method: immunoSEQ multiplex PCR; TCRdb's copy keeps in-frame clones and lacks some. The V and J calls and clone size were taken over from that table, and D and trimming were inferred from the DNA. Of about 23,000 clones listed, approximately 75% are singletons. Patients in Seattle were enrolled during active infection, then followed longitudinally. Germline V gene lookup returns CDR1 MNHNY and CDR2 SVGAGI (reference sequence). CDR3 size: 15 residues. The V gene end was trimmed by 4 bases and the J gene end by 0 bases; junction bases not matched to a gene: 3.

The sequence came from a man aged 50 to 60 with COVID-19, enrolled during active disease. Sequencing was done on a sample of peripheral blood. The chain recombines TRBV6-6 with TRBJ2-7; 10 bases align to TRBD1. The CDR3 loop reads CASSSDRGRSYEQYF. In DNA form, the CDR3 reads TGTGCCAGCAGTTCCGACAGGGGGCGCTCCTACGAGCAGTACTTC.